The table lists the clone carrying this T cell receptor beta chain with a few counts. No antigen is known for it. V shed 6 bases and J shed 4 bases, with 24 bases lying between them. The germline CDR1 and CDR2 sequences are SGHAT and FQNNGV. The CDR3 loop spans 17 amino acids. Construction of TCR beta libraries was performed using quantitative 5'-RACE with molecular barcodes. TCRdb analysed the 5' RACE reads with MiXCR anew, one entry per CDR3 protein. The sample has about 800,000 distinct CDR3 sequences; over 9.5% are singletons. This entry is derived from a study of CD8 T cells in ankylosing spondylitis. Study-level points and caveats: Blood of patients with ankylosing spondylitis appeared to be characterized by a TCR beta motif of several highly homologous variants.

The chain couples TRBV11-2 to TRBJ2-5; TRBD2 might be the D (6 bases). This receptor was taken from a male donor with ankylosing spondylitis. Sequenced input: blood, either unsorted or a sorted T cell fraction (not recorded which). The CDR3 sequence: CASRRGSGGGRSETQYF. The CDR3 coding sequence is TGTGCCAGCAGGCGAGGGAGCGGCGGAGGGAGATCAGAGACCCAGTACTTC.